The clone carrying this T cell receptor beta chain was picked up many times. The target antigen is unknown. The CDR3 is 15 amino acids. V was cut by 0 bases and J by 4 bases, with 13 bases left in between. Germline lookup yields CDR1 SGHKS and CDR2 YYEKEE (reference sequence). The data were taken from a study of T cells in Graves' hyperthyroidism and ophthalmopathy. Overall study results and limits: Most thyroid-expanded clonotypes above 0.001 were also found in blood.

Amplification targeted TCR beta CDR3 regions from RNA transcripts. TCR CDR3 regions were first amplified by RT-PCR with HTBI primers. TCRdb itself ran the multiplex PCR reads through MiXCR, one entry per CDR3 protein. The profile covers 250,000 to 300,000 distinct CDR3 sequences, with around 15% appearing a single time and 7% to 9% taken by the ten largest. With a duration under 2 months, the hyperthyroidism was newly diagnosed in patients aged 18 to 65. Exclusion followed for patients with uncontrolled infection, other autoimmune disease, pregnancy or lactation. PBMCs came from more than 9.5 ml fresh peripheral blood.

The sequence was obtained from a woman aged 40 to 50 with Graves' hyperthyroidism. The sequenced sample was blood. The V call is TRBV5-5, the J call TRBJ1-1; TRBD1 is a possible D gene (5 bases). This CDR3 reads CASSLGQPSGTEAFF. DNA for the CDR3: TGTGCCAGCAGCTTGGGACAGCCGTCGGGCACTGAAGCTTTCTTT.